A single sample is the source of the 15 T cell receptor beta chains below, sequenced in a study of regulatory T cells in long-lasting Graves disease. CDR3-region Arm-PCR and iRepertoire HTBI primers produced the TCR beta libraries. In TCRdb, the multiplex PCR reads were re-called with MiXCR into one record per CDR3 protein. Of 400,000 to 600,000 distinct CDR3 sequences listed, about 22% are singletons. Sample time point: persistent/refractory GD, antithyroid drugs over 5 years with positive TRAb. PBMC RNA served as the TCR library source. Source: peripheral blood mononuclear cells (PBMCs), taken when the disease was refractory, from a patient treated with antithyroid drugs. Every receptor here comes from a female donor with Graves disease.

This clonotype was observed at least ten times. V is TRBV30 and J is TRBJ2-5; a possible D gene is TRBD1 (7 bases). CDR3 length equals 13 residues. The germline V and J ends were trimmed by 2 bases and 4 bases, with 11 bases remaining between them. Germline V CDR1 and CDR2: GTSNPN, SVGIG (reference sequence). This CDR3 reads CAWSFQGGETQYF. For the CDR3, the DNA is TGTGCCTGGAGTTTTCAGGGGGGAGAGACCCAGTACTTC.

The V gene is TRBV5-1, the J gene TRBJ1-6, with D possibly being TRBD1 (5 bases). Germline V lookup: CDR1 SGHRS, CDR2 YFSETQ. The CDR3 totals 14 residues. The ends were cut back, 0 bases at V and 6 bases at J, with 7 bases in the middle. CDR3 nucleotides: TGCGCCAGCAGCTTGGGACAGAGTAATTCACCCCTCCACTTT. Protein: CASSLGQSNSPLHF.

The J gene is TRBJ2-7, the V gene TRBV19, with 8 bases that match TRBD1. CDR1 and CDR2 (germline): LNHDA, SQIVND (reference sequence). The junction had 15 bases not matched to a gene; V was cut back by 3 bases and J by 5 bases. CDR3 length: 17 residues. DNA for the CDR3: TGTGCCAGTAGTATTGGGACAGGACGCGACCTAGGGAACGAGCAGTACTTC. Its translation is CASSIGTGRDLGNEQYF.

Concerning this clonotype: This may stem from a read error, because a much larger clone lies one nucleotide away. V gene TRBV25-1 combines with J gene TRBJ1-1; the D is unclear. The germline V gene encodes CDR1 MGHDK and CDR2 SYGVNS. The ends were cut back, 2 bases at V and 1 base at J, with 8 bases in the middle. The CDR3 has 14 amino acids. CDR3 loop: CASSEGGWNTEAFF. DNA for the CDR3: TGTGCCAGCAGTGAAGGAGGGTGGAACACTGAAGCTTTCTTT. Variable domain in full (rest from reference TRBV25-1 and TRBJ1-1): EADIYQTPRYLVIGTGKKITLECSQTMGHDKMYWYQQDPGMELHLIHYSYGVNSTEKGDLSSESTVSRIRTEHFPLTLESARPSHTSQYLCASSEGGWNTEAFFGQGTRLTVV.

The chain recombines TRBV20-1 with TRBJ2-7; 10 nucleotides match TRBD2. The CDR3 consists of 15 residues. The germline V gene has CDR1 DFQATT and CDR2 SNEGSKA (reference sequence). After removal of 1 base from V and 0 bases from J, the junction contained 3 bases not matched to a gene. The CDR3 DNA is TGCAGTGCTAGAGTTTCTAGCGGGAGCTCCTACGAGCAGTACTTC. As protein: CSARVSSGSSYEQYF.

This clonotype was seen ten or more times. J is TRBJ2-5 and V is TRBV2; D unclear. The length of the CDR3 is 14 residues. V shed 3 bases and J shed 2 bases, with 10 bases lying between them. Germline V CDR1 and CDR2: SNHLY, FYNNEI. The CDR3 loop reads CASSEARIQETQYF. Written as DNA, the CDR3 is TGTGCCAGCAGTGAGGCCAGGATACAAGAGACCCAGTACTTC.

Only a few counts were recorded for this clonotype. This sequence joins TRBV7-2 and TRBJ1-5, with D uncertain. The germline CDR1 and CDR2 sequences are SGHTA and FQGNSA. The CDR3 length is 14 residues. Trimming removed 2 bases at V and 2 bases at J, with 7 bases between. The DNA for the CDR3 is TGTGCCAGCAGCTTAAGTCCGGGCAATCAGCCCCAGCATTTT. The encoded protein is CASSLSPGNQPQHF.

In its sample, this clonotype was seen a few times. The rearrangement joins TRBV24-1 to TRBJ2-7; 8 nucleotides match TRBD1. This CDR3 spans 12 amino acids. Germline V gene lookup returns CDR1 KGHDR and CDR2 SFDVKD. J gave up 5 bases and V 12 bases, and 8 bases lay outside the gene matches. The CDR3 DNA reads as TGTGCCCCCGGCACAGGGGGGAACGAGCAGTACTTC. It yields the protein CAPGTGGNEQYF.

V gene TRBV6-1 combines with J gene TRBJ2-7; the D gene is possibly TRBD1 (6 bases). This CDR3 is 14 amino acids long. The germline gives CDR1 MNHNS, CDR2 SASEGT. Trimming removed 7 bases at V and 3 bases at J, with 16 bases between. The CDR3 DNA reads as TGTGCCAGCAACGCCCGGGACACCTACTACGAGCAGTACTTC. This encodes CASNARDTYYEQYF.

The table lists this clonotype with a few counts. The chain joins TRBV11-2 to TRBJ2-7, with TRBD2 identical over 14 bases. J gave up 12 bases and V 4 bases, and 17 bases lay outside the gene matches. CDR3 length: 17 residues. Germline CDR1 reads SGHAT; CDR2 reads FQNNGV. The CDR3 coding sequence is TGTGCCAGCAGCTCCGCTCCCCGGACTAGCGGGAGGCCTGTTAGGTACTTC. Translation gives CASSSAPRTSGRPVRYF.

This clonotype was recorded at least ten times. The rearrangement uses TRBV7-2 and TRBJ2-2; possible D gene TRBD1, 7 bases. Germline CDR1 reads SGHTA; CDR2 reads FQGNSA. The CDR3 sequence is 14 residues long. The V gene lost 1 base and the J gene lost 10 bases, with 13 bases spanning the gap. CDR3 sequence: CASSLVGGTAELFF. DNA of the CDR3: TGTGCCAGCAGCTTAGTTGGCGGGACAGCGGAGCTGTTTTTT.

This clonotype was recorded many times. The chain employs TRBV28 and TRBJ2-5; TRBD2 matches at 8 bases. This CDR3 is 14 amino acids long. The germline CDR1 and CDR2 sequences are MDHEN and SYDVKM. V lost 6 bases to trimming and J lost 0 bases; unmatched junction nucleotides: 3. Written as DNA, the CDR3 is TGTGCCAGCAGCCCGGGGGGGAACCAAGAGACCCAGTACTTC. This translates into CASSPGGNQETQYF.

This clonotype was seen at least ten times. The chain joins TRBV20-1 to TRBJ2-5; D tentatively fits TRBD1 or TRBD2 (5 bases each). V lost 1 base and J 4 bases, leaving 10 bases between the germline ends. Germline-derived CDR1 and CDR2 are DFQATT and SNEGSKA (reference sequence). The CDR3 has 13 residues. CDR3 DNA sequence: TGCAGTGCTAGAGGTAGAGGGGCAGAGACCCAGTACTTC. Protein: CSARGRGAETQYF.

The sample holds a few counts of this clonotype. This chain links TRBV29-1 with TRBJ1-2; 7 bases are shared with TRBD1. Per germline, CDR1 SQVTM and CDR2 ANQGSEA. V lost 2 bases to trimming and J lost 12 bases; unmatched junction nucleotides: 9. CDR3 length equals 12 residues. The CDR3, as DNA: TGCAGCGTTGAAAAACAGGGGAACTACCACACCTTC. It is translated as CSVEKQGNYHTF.

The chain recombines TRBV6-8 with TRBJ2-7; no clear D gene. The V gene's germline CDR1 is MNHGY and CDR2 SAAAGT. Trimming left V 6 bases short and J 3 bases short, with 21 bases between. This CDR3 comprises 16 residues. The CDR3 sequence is CASSRPWGPDNYEQYF. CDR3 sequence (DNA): TGTGCCAGCAGCCGCCCATGGGGTCCGGATAACTACGAGCAGTACTTC.